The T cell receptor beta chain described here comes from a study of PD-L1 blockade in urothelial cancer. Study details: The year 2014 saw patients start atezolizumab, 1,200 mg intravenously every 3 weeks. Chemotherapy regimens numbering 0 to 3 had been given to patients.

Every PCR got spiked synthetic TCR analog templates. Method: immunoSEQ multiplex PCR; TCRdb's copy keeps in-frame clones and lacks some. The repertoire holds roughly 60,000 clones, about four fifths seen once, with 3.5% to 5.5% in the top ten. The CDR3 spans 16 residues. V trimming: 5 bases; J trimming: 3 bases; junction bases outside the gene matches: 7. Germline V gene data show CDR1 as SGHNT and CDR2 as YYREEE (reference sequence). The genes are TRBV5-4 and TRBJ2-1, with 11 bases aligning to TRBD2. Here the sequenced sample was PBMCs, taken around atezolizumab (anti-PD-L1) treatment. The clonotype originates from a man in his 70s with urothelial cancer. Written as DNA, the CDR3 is TGTGCCAGCAGGTATGGGACTAGCGGAAGCTACAATGAGCAGTTCTTC. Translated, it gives CASRYGTSGSYNEQFF.